The 27 T cell receptor beta chains presented below share a single source sample, sequenced in a study of T cell repertoires in cytomegalovirus infection (dated by TCRdb to the late 2010s). This sample was sequenced with an Illumina HiSeq 1500. Clones were called with MiXCR by TCRdb after fastp trimmed the public reads at Q25, and only in-frame beta chains were retained. Records with the same CDR3 protein are collapsed into one entry carrying the most frequent genes and DNA. This sample has roughly 78,000 distinct CDR3 sequences in its table, and around 40% of those were observed once. The ten most abundant clones make up over 85% of the sample. What these receptors recognize is not known. The treatment or condition tag for this specimen amounts to: in vitro stimulation with specific CMV peptide epitopes to enrich CMV-specific T cells. Sample: CD8+ T cells from cultured PBMCs, taken from culture after CMV antigen stimulation. The source is a human donor in good health (CMV status not recorded). Some clones in this sample may be carry-over from other donors' samples.

This clonotype was observed at least ten times. The chain couples TRBV7-6 to TRBJ2-7; TRBD2 might be the D (6 bases). The V end lost 5 bases, the J end lost 6 bases, and 20 bases lay between the germline ends. The CDR3 runs 15 residues. Germline CDR1 and CDR2: SGHVS and FNYEAQ. For the CDR3, the DNA is TGTGCCAGCAGCCCCCCCGGTGGCGGGATTGGCGAGCAGTACTTC. Translated, it gives CASSPPGGGIGEQYF.

V gene TRBV4-1 combines with J gene TRBJ1-1; no clear D gene. The CDR3 is 14 residues long. Germline values: CDR1 MGHRA, CDR2 YSYEKL. Trimming left V 0 bases short and J 7 bases short, with 12 bases between. The CDR3 region has the DNA TGCGCCAGCAGCCAAGATGCTACGGTTATTGAAGCTTTCTTT. Encoded protein: CASSQDATVIEAFF.

This clonotype was observed a single time. The chain couples TRBV3-1 to TRBJ2-1; 10 bases map to TRBD2. Trimming took 3 bases from V and 5 from J; bases not matched to a gene: 4. The CDR3 has 15 amino acids. In germline, CDR1 is LGHDT, CDR2 YNNKEL (reference sequence). CDR3 coding DNA: TGTGCCAGCAGCCAGACGGGACTAGCGAACAATGAGCAGTTCTTC. Encoded protein: CASSQTGLANNEQFF.

Of note for this clonotype: Since a much larger clone is just one base distant, this may be a read error. The genes are TRBV7-2 and TRBJ1-2; TRBD1 matches at 10 bases. CDR1 and CDR2 from the germline V gene are SGHTA and FQGNSA. The length of the CDR3 is 15 residues. The CDR3 nucleotides are TGTGTCAGCAGCTGGACAGGGGGACCTAACTATGGCTACACCTTC. Translation: CVSSWTGGPNYGYTF.

This chain uses TRBV2 with TRBJ1-2; D unresolved. V lost 2 bases and J lost 1, with 20 bases in between. Germline V gene data show CDR1 as SNHLY and CDR2 as FYNNEI. The CDR3 runs 18 residues. CDR3 coding DNA: TGTGCCAGCAGTGAATTTTTCGCCGGGGAGGAGGATAACTATGGCTACACCTTC. This gives the protein CASSEFFAGEEDNYGYTF.

The sample holds a few counts of this clonotype. The limits of the CDR3 on the DNA are not certain, so only TCRdb's listed CDR3 is given. The rearrangement joins TRBV7-5 to TRBJ2-5; whether TRBD1, the table's D call, matches the DNA was not checked. TRBV7-5 is designated a pseudogene. Inclusive of both ends, the CDR3 amounts to 18 amino acids. The CDR3 sequence: CISVPEALGQGRTETQYF.

In this sample, this clonotype turned up many times. V gene TRBV7-9 combines with J gene TRBJ2-5, with TRBD2 identical over 7 bases. This CDR3 comprises 18 residues. Trimming cost V 4 bases and J 0 bases; bases outside gene matches: 14. From germline, CDR1 is SEHNR and CDR2 FQNEAQ (reference sequence). This CDR3 reads CASSSPIGSGAYQETQYF. Written as DNA, the CDR3 is TGTGCCAGCAGCTCGCCCATTGGCAGCGGGGCGTACCAAGAGACCCAGTACTTC. Variable domain in full (rest from reference TRBV7-9 and TRBJ2-5): DTGVSQNPRHKITKRGQNVTFRCDPISEHNRLYWYRQTLGQGPEFLTYFQNEAQLEKSRLLSDRFSAERPKGSFSTLEIQRTEQGDSAMYLCASSSPIGSGAYQETQYFGPGTRLLVL.

This clonotype was detected only a few times. This chain uses TRBV6-6 with TRBJ2-1; perhaps TRBD1 as D (6 bases). Germline assignment: CDR1 MNHNY and CDR2 SVGAGI (reference sequence). CDR3 length equals 16 residues. V shed 0 bases and J shed 7 bases, with 16 bases lying between them. The chain's CDR3 is CASSYSTGQFWNEQFF. CDR3 coding DNA: TGTGCCAGCAGTTACTCGACCGGACAGTTTTGGAATGAGCAGTTCTTC.

This clonotype was seen more than once but under ten times. The rearrangement uses TRBV10-3 and TRBJ2-7; D might be TRBD1 (6 bases). CDR1 and CDR2 (germline): ENHRY, SYGVKD. The CDR3 length is 14 residues. V lost 4 bases and J lost 4, with 14 bases in between. CDR3 residues: CAISAEDSYYEQYF. Written as DNA, the CDR3 is TGTGCCATCAGTGCCGAGGACAGTTATTACGAGCAGTACTTC.

This clonotype was counted only a few times. V is TRBV7-6 and J is TRBJ2-3; possible D gene TRBD2, 6 bases. The CDR3 runs to 16 residues. Trimming left V 3 bases short and J 1 base short, with 14 bases between. CDR1 is SGHVS and CDR2 is FNYEAQ in the germline V gene. CDR3 in DNA: TGTGCCAGCAGCTTCGAACCGGGGGACGGCACAGATACGCAGTATTTT. As protein: CASSFEPGDGTDTQYF.

V and J are TRBV7-6 and TRBJ2-7, with D uncertain. Germline CDR1 is SGHVS and CDR2 is FNYEAQ. CDR3 length: 14 residues. Trimming took off 0 bases at V and 0 bases at J, with 6 bases between the two ends. The CDR3 DNA sequence: TGTGCCAGCAGCTTAGCCCAGCTCTCCTACGAGCAGTACTTC. This translates into CASSLAQLSYEQYF.

V gene TRBV7-9 combines with J gene TRBJ2-7; 7 bases fit TRBD1. The CDR3 extends over 14 amino acids. Trimming removed 0 bases from V and 3 bases from J; junction bases left unmatched: 2. CDR1 and CDR2 (germline): SEHNR, FQNEAQ (reference sequence). The CDR3 region has the DNA TGTGCCAGCAGCTTAGCTGGGACAGTCTACGAGCAGTACTTC. This sequence encodes CASSLAGTVYEQYF.

J is TRBJ1-1 and V is TRBV7-2; D is undetermined. V gave up 7 bases and J gave up 4 bases, with 19 bases separating them. The length of the CDR3 is 15 residues. Germline CDR1 SGHTA, CDR2 FQGNSA. This chain's CDR3 is CASTFTAGWGTEAFF. CDR3 in DNA: TGTGCCAGCACCTTTACAGCAGGCTGGGGCACTGAAGCTTTCTTT.

The chain employs TRBV7-6 and TRBJ2-1; D is unclear. Per germline, CDR1 SGHVS and CDR2 FNYEAQ. The V and J ends lost 4 bases and 2 bases respectively, with 6 bases between them. This CDR3 is built from 13 residues. The CDR3 DNA follows: TGTGCCAGCAGCTCCCGGGCCTACAATGAGCAGTTCTTC. Translation: CASSSRAYNEQFF.

This clonotype showed up just a few times. The chain links TRBV5-1 to TRBJ2-3; D is uncertain. The ends were cut back, 3 bases at V and 2 bases at J, with 13 bases in the middle. Looked up from germline, CDR1 is SGHRS and CDR2 is YFSETQ. The CDR3 is 15 residues long. In nucleotides, the CDR3 is TGCGCCAGCAGCTGGGCCTTTGGGGACACAGATACGCAGTATTTT. Protein product: CASSWAFGDTDTQYF.

Turning to this clonotype: The junction shows a germline mismatch at one end, possibly a read error. Here the CDR3 DNA reads TGTGCCAGCAGTTACGAGCAGGGGGACTTGTACTCCTACGAGCAGTCCTTC. Amino acids: CASSYEQGDLYSYEQSF. The chain carries TRBV6-6 and TRBJ2-7; the D gene is possibly TRBD1 (7 bases). This CDR3 spans 17 amino acids. Per germline, CDR1 MNHNY and CDR2 SVGAGI (reference sequence).

This clonotype was seen more than once but under ten times. The V call is TRBV7-9, the J call TRBJ2-4; D gene ambiguous. Germline CDR1 and CDR2: SEHNR and FQNEAQ (reference sequence). The ends were cut back, 5 bases at V and 0 bases at J, with 8 bases in the middle. The CDR3 loop spans 14 amino acids. The CDR3 is CASSNELAKNIQYF. CDR3 sequence (DNA): TGTGCCAGCAGCAACGAATTAGCCAAAAACATTCAGTACTTC.

This sequence joins TRBV20-1 and TRBJ1-1, with D possibly matching TRBD1 (5 bases). Trimming removed 0 bases at V and 0 bases at J, with 8 bases between. CDR1 and CDR2 from the germline V gene are DFQATT and SNEGSKA (reference sequence). The CDR3 extends over 14 amino acids. The CDR3 nucleotides read TGCAGTGCTAGAGATCAGGGACTGAACACTGAAGCTTTCTTT. It translates to CSARDQGLNTEAFF.

There are a few counts of this clonotype. The rearrangement links TRBV7-8 to TRBJ2-5, with 8 positions matching TRBD1. The CDR3 sequence is 15 residues long. Trimming removed 5 bases from V and 5 bases from J; junction bases left unmatched: 10. The germline CDR1 and CDR2 sequences are SGHVS and FQNEAQ. CDR3 region: CASSLHRQGRETQYF. CDR3 nucleotide sequence: TGTGCCAGCAGCCTTCACCGACAGGGGCGCGAGACCCAGTACTTC.

The gene calls are TRBV19 and TRBJ1-2; D perhaps matches TRBD1 (5 bases). The CDR3 length is 15 residues. Germline lookup yields CDR1 LNHDA and CDR2 SQIVND (reference sequence). The ends were cut back, 9 bases at V and 1 base at J, with 18 bases in the middle. DNA for the CDR3: TGTGCCAGCCAGGGCGGCGGGAATATTAACTATGGCTACACCTTC. Protein product: CASQGGGNINYGYTF.

The chain is built from TRBV7-8 and TRBJ2-1, with D possibly being TRBD1 or TRBD2 (6 bases each). The CDR3 totals 17 residues. V was cut by 5 bases and J by 3 bases, with 20 bases left in between. The V gene's germline CDR1 is SGHVS and CDR2 FQNEAQ. The CDR3 DNA reads as TGTGCCAGCAGCCAAGGGGGGCAGGGGATTGTCTACAATGAGCAGTTCTTC. Translating gives CASSQGGQGIVYNEQFF.

This clonotype has a handful of counts. The chain carries TRBV7-9 and TRBJ2-3; TRBD1 aligns across 9 bases. Germline V gene lookup returns CDR1 SEHNR and CDR2 FQNEAQ (reference sequence). V shed 3 bases, J shed 2 bases, and the junction held 6 bases outside the gene matches. The CDR3 covers 16 residues. The CDR3 sequence is CASSFRRTGVTDTQYF. CDR3 nucleotide sequence: TGTGCCAGCAGCTTTAGAAGGACAGGGGTCACAGATACGCAGTATTTT.

In this sample, this clonotype turned up a few times. The chain couples TRBV12-5 to TRBJ1-1, with 7 bases lining up with TRBD1. V lost 7 bases to trimming and J lost 4 bases; unmatched junction nucleotides: 12. The CDR3 has 15 residues. CDR1 and CDR2 (germline): LGHNT, FRNRAP. The CDR3 DNA reads as TGTGCTAGTGCCTTGGGGGACAGTTGGAGCACTGAAGCTTTCTTT. It is translated as CASALGDSWSTEAFF.

J is TRBJ2-1 and V is TRBV24-1; 10 bases map to TRBD2. Germline values: CDR1 KGHDR, CDR2 SFDVKD. The CDR3 loop spans 15 amino acids. V was clipped by 9 bases and J by 5 bases; unmatched bases: 9. The CDR3 DNA is TGTGCCACCGGAATTAGCGGGGGGCCTCACAATGAGCAGTTCTTC. Protein sequence: CATGISGGPHNEQFF.

V usage is TRBV7-8 and J usage is TRBJ1-2; D may be TRBD1 (5 bases). CDR3 length: 14 residues. V was clipped by 5 bases and J by 4 bases, with 14 bases between them. The germline V gene encodes CDR1 SGHVS and CDR2 FQNEAQ. The CDR3 nucleotides are TGTGCCAGCAGCGCGGGACCGCTATTCTATGGCTACACCTTC. Translation gives CASSAGPLFYGYTF.

The chain links TRBV20-1 to TRBJ2-1; unclear D gene. The ends were cut back, 6 bases at V and 7 bases at J, with 19 bases in the middle. Germline V gene sequence: CDR1 DFQATT, CDR2 SNEGSKA (reference sequence). The CDR3 runs 14 residues. CDR3 sequence reads: CSAHRRKGRNEQFF. Written as DNA, the CDR3 is TGCAGTGCCCACAGAAGGAAGGGCCGGAATGAGCAGTTCTTC.

This clonotype showed up just a few times. The genes are TRBV7-6 and TRBJ2-5; 12 nucleotides align to TRBD2. CDR1 and CDR2 (germline): SGHVS, FNYEAQ. Losses at the gene ends were 5 bases for V and 0 bases for J; bases not matched to a gene: 4. This CDR3 contains 16 residues. The DNA of the CDR3 is TGTGCCAGCAGCGTCACTAGCGGGGGGTACCAAGAGACCCAGTACTTC. This gives the protein CASSVTSGGYQETQYF.